These 10 T cell receptor beta chains were all obtained from the same sample, sequenced in a study of blood T cell repertoires in COVID-19. Profiling relied on immunoSEQ multiplex PCR, and the TCRdb table lists in-frame clones only, not all of them. The profile covers around 70,000 clones, with 88% appearing a single time and approximately 5.5% taken by the ten largest. Sequenced: peripheral blood. These receptors were taken from a human donor in a cohort sampled during active COVID-19.

The genes are TRBV6-6 and TRBJ2-5; 11 bases are a match to TRBD2. Germline lookup yields CDR1 MNHNY and CDR2 SVGAGI (reference sequence). There are 14 residues in the CDR3. V lost 9 bases to trimming and J lost 5 bases; unmatched junction nucleotides: 8. Here the CDR3 DNA reads TGTGCCAGTTCTAGCGGGGGGAAGAGGGAGACCCAGTACTTC. It codes for CASSSGGKRETQYF.

This rearrangement joins TRBV7-3 to TRBJ2-5; the match to TRBD2 covers 10 bases. Germline V gene lookup returns CDR1 SGHTA and CDR2 FQGTGA. The CDR3 totals 16 residues. The J segment lost 7 bases and the V segment lost 5 bases, leaving 13 bases of the junction unmatched. The CDR3 DNA sequence: TGTGCCAGCAGCGAGGGTGCTAGCGGGGGCGCAGGGACCCAGTACTTC. As protein: CASSEGASGGAGTQYF.

This chain joins TRBV29-1 and TRBJ2-7; TRBD2 might be the D (6 bases). The CDR3 spans 15 residues. Trimming took 1 base from V and 1 from J, leaving 14 bases between them. Germline CDR1 and CDR2: SQVTM and ANQGSEA. CDR3 in amino acids: CSVEGLAAGSYEQYF. CDR3 nucleotides: TGCAGCGTTGAAGGCTTAGCGGCGGGGTCCTACGAGCAGTACTTC.

The genes are TRBV27 and TRBJ1-1, with 8 bases lining up with TRBD1. The CDR3 totals 13 residues. CDR1 and CDR2 from the germline V gene are MNHEY and SMNVEV (reference sequence). Trimming removed 7 bases from V and 5 bases from J; junction bases left unmatched: 6. CDR3 DNA sequence: TGTGCCAGCACCAGGGGGCTTGGGACTGAAGCTTTCTTT. This codes for CASTRGLGTEAFF.

This clone was seen a few times. The J gene is TRBJ1-5, the V gene TRBV28; D perhaps matches TRBD1 (5 bases). The V and J ends lost 6 bases and 0 bases respectively, with 12 bases between them. This CDR3 spans 15 amino acids. Germline-derived CDR1 and CDR2 are MDHEN and SYDVKM. In DNA, the CDR3 is TGTGCCAGCAGCCGAATCGGACATAGCAATCAGCCCCAGCATTTT. This gives the protein CASSRIGHSNQPQHF.

This clone was detected once. The chain recombines TRBV30 with TRBJ1-1; the D is unclear. Germline V gene sequence: CDR1 GTSNPN, CDR2 SVGIG (reference sequence). V lost 4 bases and J lost 1, with 10 bases in between. The CDR3 extends over 13 amino acids. CDR3 sequence: CAWTVLANTEAFF. The CDR3 coding sequence is TGTGCCTGGACCGTACTCGCGAACACTGAAGCTTTCTTT.

V is TRBV5-1 and J is TRBJ2-7; D is possibly TRBD1 (6 bases). V lost 0 bases, J lost 3 bases, and 10 bases lay in between. This CDR3 has 14 amino acids. CDR1 and CDR2 (germline): SGHRS, YFSETQ. The CDR3 is CASSLDREGYEQYF. The CDR3 region has the DNA TGCGCCAGCAGCTTGGACAGGGAAGGCTACGAGCAGTACTTC.

The chain combines TRBV10-3 with TRBJ2-3; D is perhaps TRBD1 (5 bases). The CDR3 consists of 15 residues. The ends were cut back, 10 bases at V and 0 bases at J, with 17 bases in the middle. Germline loops: CDR1 ENHRY, CDR2 SYGVKD. The CDR3 DNA reads TGTGCCACCAGAAGCAGGGAATTAAGCACAGATACGCAGTATTTT. Residues: CATRSRELSTDTQYF.

In DNA, the CDR3 is TGTGCCAGTAGTTCCGTTCGGACAGGGGTCTACAATGAGCAGTTCTTC. Residues: CASSSVRTGVYNEQFF. V gene TRBV19 combines with J gene TRBJ2-1, with TRBD1 matching over 9 bases. CDR1 LNHDA and CDR2 SQIVND come from the germline V gene (reference sequence). Trimming at V came to 5 bases and at J to 3 bases, leaving 8 bases not matched to a gene. The CDR3 length is 16 residues.

The genes are TRBV6-2 or TRBV6-3 and TRBJ1-1; D unclear. The CDR3 runs 12 residues. The V and J ends lost 6 bases and 4 bases respectively, with 9 bases between them. Germline V gene data show CDR1 as MNHEY and CDR2 as SVGEGT. The CDR3 DNA is TGTGCCAGCAGCCTTGTTCGCACTGAAGCTTTCTTT. This translates into CASSLVRTEAFF.